This T cell receptor (beta chain) is drawn from a study of OX40 agonist ivuxolimab in advanced cancers. The overall study: Patients were infused with ivuxolimab every 2 weeks at 0.01 to 10 mg/kg.

Study observations and caveats: On average, CD8+ T cells showed a greater number of expanded clones than CD4+. In the 0.1 to 3.0 mg/kg range, CD4+ and CD8+ blood T cells had expanded clonally by week 6.

Autoimmune disease history or systemic immunosuppression led to patients being barred. Concerning this clone itself: Its specificity is not known.

Data came from immunoSEQ multiplex PCR; TCRdb stores just in-frame clones and leaves some out. The repertoire holds 40,000 or so clones, with about 85% as singletons. V lost 1 base to trimming and J lost 5 bases, with 9 bases between them. Germline-derived CDR1 and CDR2 are SGDLS and YYNGEE. The CDR3 extends over 14 amino acids. This chain joins TRBV9 and TRBJ1-4, with D possibly TRBD1 on 5 matching bases. The clonotype originates from an adult with an advanced solid tumor such as melanoma, head and neck, liver or kidney cancer. The input for sequencing was CD4+ or CD8+ T cells sorted from blood, taken in a trial of the OX40 agonist ivuxolimab. The CDR3 is CASSVQGPNEKLFF. DNA for the CDR3: TGTGCCAGCAGCGTACAGGGACCCAATGAAAAACTGTTTTTT.